The rows below give T cell receptor beta chains drawn from one sample of a study of a mutant IDH1 vaccine in newly diagnosed glioma. Antigens of these TCRs are unknown. The data were produced by immunoSEQ multiplex PCR, yet TCRdb's version contains in-frame clones alone and is incomplete. The profile shows over 60,000 clones, 70% to 90% of them singletons. Specimen: PBMCs, collected from a glioma patient whose treatment included an IDH1 peptide vaccine. These receptors originate from a man between 35 and 55 years old with glioma. CDR3s include the opening cysteine and the closing phenylalanine or tryptophan. The D gene is left open where the match is weak. The size of a clone is reported for some rows only, either as once, few or many, or as a class for expanded clones.

clone_size	v_call	j_call	d_call	cdr3_nt	cdr3_aa
NA	TRBV15	TRBJ2-3	TRBD2	TGTGCCACCAGCAGAGGACTAGCTAACCGAGATACGCAGTATTTT	CATSRGLANRDTQYF
NA	TRBV2	TRBJ1-2	TRBD1	TGTGCCAGCAGGGGACAGGGGGCTTGGTATGGCTACACCTTC	CASRGQGAWYGYTF
NA	TRBV11-2	TRBJ1-1	NA	TGTGCCAGCAGTCATGGCGCCCCGGGTTTCGCTGAAGCTTTCTTT	CASSHGAPGFAEAFF
NA	TRBV5-1	TRBJ1-2	TRBD1	TGCGCCAGCAGCTTGGGCCGGGACAGGGATTCGGGCTACACCTTC	CASSLGRDRDSGYTF
NA	TRBV6-5	TRBJ2-2	NA	TGTGCCAGCAGCCTCAGTGAGGGGGCCGGGGAGCTGTTTTTT	CASSLSEGAGELFF
once	TRBV5-4	TRBJ2-2	NA	TGTGCCAGCAGCCCTGGCACCGGGGAGCTGTTTTTT	CASSPGTGELFF
NA	TRBV7-9	TRBJ2-1	NA	TGTGCCAGCAGCCGACTAGGAAAAAGCTCCTACAATGAGCAGTTCTTC	CASSRLGKSSYNEQFF
NA	TRBV9	TRBJ2-7	TRBD1	TGTGCCAGCAACGTAGGTGGGACAGCGACCTACGAGCAGTACTTC	CASNVGGTATYEQYF
once	TRBV7-2	TRBJ1-5	NA	TGTGCCAGCAGCTTGATGGCAGGGACCGATCAGCCCCAGCATTTT	CASSLMAGTDQPQHF
NA	TRBV29-1	TRBJ2-7	NA	TGCAGCGTTGCCATACGAGGAGAGGAGTACTTC	CSVAIRGEEYF
NA	TRBV6-6	TRBJ1-2	TRBD1	TGTGCCAGCAGTTACTCGGTCCCAGGGGGAGGCTACACCTTC	CASSYSVPGGGYTF
NA	TRBV19	TRBJ1-5	NA	TGTGCCAGTAGCTATTCGACTGCTGAATCGCCCCAGCATTTT	CASSYSTAESPQHF
few	TRBV10-3	TRBJ1-2	NA	TGTGCCATCAGTGAGTCTGGATCCTATGGCTACACCTTC	CAISESGSYGYTF
NA	TRBV28	TRBJ1-4	NA	TGTGCCAGCGGCATCAGGGATCGCGGTGAAAAACTGTTTTTT	CASGIRDRGEKLFF
NA	TRBV11-1	TRBJ1-3	NA	TGTGCCAGCAGCAGCAAAGGGGCTGGAAACACCATATATTTT	CASSSKGAGNTIYF
NA	TRBV5-1	TRBJ1-1	NA	TGCGCCAGCAGTCTACAGAATATGAACACTGAAGCTTTCTTT	CASSLQNMNTEAFF
NA	TRBV6-1	TRBJ1-6	TRBD1	TGTGCCAGCAGTACGCGGGACAGGGGTTATTCACCCCTCCACTTT	CASSTRDRGYSPLHF
NA	TRBV18	TRBJ2-4	NA	TGTGCCAGCTCACCCACCCGCGGTGCTCTAGCCAAAAACATTCAGTACTTC	CASSPTRGALAKNIQYF
NA	TRBV10-2	TRBJ2-1	TRBD2	TGCGCCAGCAGTGAGTGGCGGGGGGGATACAATGAGCAGTTCTTC	CASSEWRGGYNEQFF
NA	TRBV30	TRBJ1-5	TRBD1	TGTGCCTGGACAGGGGGCGGTAATCAGCCCCAGCATTTT	CAWTGGGNQPQHF
NA	TRBV28	TRBJ1-4	TRBD1	TGTGCCAGCAGTTTGGTACAGGGGGGCCTGTTTTTT	CASSLVQGGLFF
NA	TRBV28	TRBJ1-4	TRBD1	TGTGCCAGCAGTTCCGGGGACAGGGCTAACAATGAAAAACTGTTTTTT	CASSSGDRANNEKLFF
NA	TRBV6-1	TRBJ1-2	NA	TGTGCCAGCAGTCTTCCAGGTCCCCTCGCTGGCTACACCTTC	CASSLPGPLAGYTF
NA	TRBV19	TRBJ2-1	NA	TGTGCCAGTGGTTGGGAGAATGAGCAGTTCTTC	CASGWENEQFF
NA	TRBV6-4	TRBJ1-6	NA	TGTGCCAGCAGTGCCACCCCCGGGGGGTCACCCCTCCACTTT	CASSATPGGSPLHF
NA	TRBV14	TRBJ1-4	TRBD1	TGTGCCAGCAGCCCAAGGGCCCAAGGGACAGTTGAAAAACTGTTTTTT	CASSPRAQGTVEKLFF
NA	TRBV11-2	TRBJ2-3	NA	TGTGCCAGCAGCTCTTATGACAGATTCACAGATACGCAGTATTTT	CASSSYDRFTDTQYF
NA	TRBV28	TRBJ2-3	NA	TGTGCCAGCAGTTTTAAGGGGATTTATGCAGATACGCAGTATTTT	CASSFKGIYADTQYF
NA	TRBV29-1	TRBJ2-1	NA	TGCAGCGTTGAGGGACGGAGCTCCTACAATGAGCAGTTCTTC	CSVEGRSSYNEQFF
NA	TRBV18	TRBJ2-1	TRBD2	TGTGCCAGCTCACTTGCTAGCGGGTACAATGAGCAGTTCTTC	CASSLASGYNEQFF
few	TRBV6-5	TRBJ2-3	NA	TGTGCCAGCAGTCGCCAGGCCGCTGATACGCAGTATTTT	CASSRQAADTQYF
NA	TRBV30	TRBJ1-1	NA	TGTGCCTGGGCCCGAATGAACACTGAAGCTTTCTTT	CAWARMNTEAFF
NA	TRBV30	TRBJ1-5	TRBD1	TGTGCCTGGAGCGCGGGACAGAATAGCAATCAGCCCCAGCATTTT	CAWSAGQNSNQPQHF
NA	TRBV6-4	TRBJ1-1	NA	TGTGCCAGCAGTGATTCGGACAAGAACACTGAAGCTTTCTTT	CASSDSDKNTEAFF
once	TRBV28	TRBJ2-3	NA	TGTGCCAGCAGTTTGATGCAGGGTGCAGATACGCAGTATTTT	CASSLMQGADTQYF
NA	TRBV15	TRBJ2-7	TRBD2	TGTGCCACCAGCCCTGGGGGGGAGCGACGTTCCTACGAGCAGTACTTC	CATSPGGERRSYEQYF
NA	TRBV11-2	TRBJ2-4	TRBD1	TGTGCCAGCAGCTGGACAGGGGACACTCTAAACATTCAGTACTTC	CASSWTGDTLNIQYF
NA	TRBV10-3	TRBJ2-2	TRBD2	TGTGCCATCAGTGAGGGCAGGGCGGGGGACACCGGGGAGCTGTTTTTT	CAISEGRAGDTGELFF
NA	TRBV10-1	TRBJ2-5	NA	TGCGCCAGCAGTGAGTCCGAGGCGGGGACCCAAGAGACCCAGTACTTC	CASSESEAGTQETQYF
NA	TRBV2	TRBJ1-6	NA	TGTGCCAGCAGTGAACCCCCCTACCGAGGGGGTAATTCACCCCTCCACTTT	CASSEPPYRGGNSPLHF
NA	TRBV19	TRBJ1-1	NA	TGTGCCAGTAGTATAGGGGGAGTGAACACTGAAGCTTTCTTT	CASSIGGVNTEAFF
few	TRBV5-4	TRBJ2-5	TRBD1	TGTGCCAGCAGCTTGCCAGGGGGTGGCCGGGAGACCCAGTACTTC	CASSLPGGGRETQYF
NA	TRBV6-5	TRBJ1-1	TRBD1	TGTGCCAGCAGTTATGACAGGGGCGCTGCTGAAGCTTTCTTT	CASSYDRGAAEAFF
NA	TRBV6-1	TRBJ1-6	TRBD1	TGTGCCAGCAGTGTACCGGGACAGGGTCATTCACCCCTCCACTTT	CASSVPGQGHSPLHF
NA	TRBV6-6	TRBJ2-5	NA	TGTGCCAGCAAACTCCCTTCGGAGACCCAGTACTTC	CASKLPSETQYF
NA	TRBV28	TRBJ1-2	NA	TGTGCCAGCAGCCCGAACAGCGGAGCTAACTATGGCTACACCTTC	CASSPNSGANYGYTF
NA	TRBV5-1	TRBJ2-7	TRBD1	TGCGCCAGCAGCTGGGACAGCTCCTACGAGCAGTACTTC	CASSWDSSYEQYF
NA	TRBV9	TRBJ2-7	NA	TGTGCCAGCAGCGCCTCCGGGACCTCTAATTCAATGCAGTACTTC	CASSASGTSNSMQYF